The source of this TCR beta chain is a study of blood T cell repertoires in COVID-19. Across the study: T cells, B-cell-depleted T cells, or PBMCs provided the cDNA or gDNA that served as material.

Recruits, aged about 18 to 90 years, lived in 25 or so US areas. Clinical histories supplied by participants themselves formed the basis of cohort assignment. Trimming cost V 6 bases and J 5 bases, with 11 bases left between them. The CDR3 has 12 residues. Per germline, CDR1 MDHEN and CDR2 SYDVKM. Assay used: immunoSEQ multiplex PCR; TCRdb lists only in-frame clones, some missing. Among more than 300,000 clones, 90% were seen once, and the ten largest hold roughly 3.6%. The chain links TRBV28 to TRBJ2-7; D perhaps matches TRBD1 (6 bases). The TCR comes from a woman in her thirties who had been exposed to COVID-19. Specimen: PBMCs or T cells enriched from blood (not recorded which). CDR3 coding DNA: TGTGCCAGCAGAGGGGGTTGGAACGAGCAGTACTTC. Amino acid sequence: CASRGGWNEQYF.